Listed below are T cell receptor beta chains from one sample, sequenced in a study of CD8 T cells in ankylosing spondylitis. Each CDR3 protein is one row after TCRdb ran MiXCR on the 5' RACE reads. This table holds hundreds of thousands of distinct CDR3 sequences, roughly a quarter found once. Sequenced material: blood, either unsorted or a sorted T cell fraction (not recorded which). Receptor source: a male donor with ankylosing spondylitis. Each CDR3 is given without its conserved first and last residue. D genes are given only for firm matches.

v_call: TRBV19
d_call: -
j_call: TRBJ2-7
cdr3_aa: ASSIVGVEAYEQY

v_call: TRBV21-1
d_call: -
j_call: TRBJ2-6
cdr3_aa: APSGAGANVLT

v_call: TRBV11-2
d_call: TRBD2
j_call: TRBJ2-1
cdr3_aa: ASSLDRSTSGRDYNEQF

v_call: TRBV2
d_call: -
j_call: TRBJ2-2
cdr3_aa: ASSEWGTGELF

v_call: TRBV12-5
d_call: -
j_call: TRBJ1-3
cdr3_aa: ASGLVLQLGNTIY

v_call: TRBV4-1
d_call: -
j_call: TRBJ2-1
cdr3_aa: ASSPARGTTSYNEQF

v_call: TRBV20-1
d_call: TRBD2
j_call: TRBJ2-3
cdr3_aa: SANIRTSGTDTQY

v_call: TRBV5-1
d_call: -
j_call: TRBJ1-4
cdr3_aa: ASSLIAGREKLF

v_call: TRBV29-1
d_call: TRBD2
j_call: TRBJ2-5
cdr3_aa: SVEGTSGNQETQY

v_call: TRBV18
d_call: -
j_call: TRBJ1-5
cdr3_aa: ASSPGDGPQH

v_call: TRBV10-3
d_call: TRBD1
j_call: TRBJ2-5
cdr3_aa: AIRAGTDKMTQY

v_call: TRBV24-1
d_call: -
j_call: TRBJ2-1
cdr3_aa: ATSDPVGDEQF

v_call: TRBV19
d_call: TRBD1
j_call: TRBJ1-3
cdr3_aa: ASSTPGGQTGNTIY

v_call: TRBV20-1
d_call: TRBD1
j_call: TRBJ2-1
cdr3_aa: SAPVTGVNEQF

v_call: TRBV20-1
d_call: -
j_call: TRBJ1-4
cdr3_aa: SARDAGQSEKLF

v_call: TRBV4-2
d_call: TRBD1
j_call: TRBJ1-4
cdr3_aa: ASSPGTAATNEKLF

v_call: TRBV19
d_call: TRBD1
j_call: TRBJ1-6
cdr3_aa: ASRHRDSLFTLH

v_call: TRBV10-3
d_call: TRBD2
j_call: TRBJ2-2
cdr3_aa: AISVSGVRGTGELF

v_call: TRBV12-3/TRBV12-4
d_call: -
j_call: TRBJ2-6
cdr3_aa: ASSPGANVLT

v_call: TRBV9
d_call: TRBD2
j_call: TRBJ2-1
cdr3_aa: ASSASSGTSGIYEQF

v_call: TRBV30
d_call: -
j_call: TRBJ1-2
cdr3_aa: AWSVGVTYGYT

v_call: TRBV5-1
d_call: -
j_call: TRBJ2-5
cdr3_aa: ASSLLGASSETQY

v_call: TRBV5-1
d_call: TRBD2
j_call: TRBJ2-3
cdr3_aa: ASSLDVGGQADTQY

v_call: TRBV4-1
d_call: TRBD2
j_call: TRBJ2-1
cdr3_aa: ASGGGREVDEQF

v_call: TRBV5-5
d_call: -
j_call: TRBJ2-7
cdr3_aa: ASSLAWLSYEQY

v_call: TRBV4-2
d_call: -
j_call: TRBJ1-3
cdr3_aa: ASSQALSSGNTIY

v_call: TRBV24-1
d_call: -
j_call: TRBJ1-4
cdr3_aa: ATSDLQDEKLF

v_call: TRBV5-1
d_call: TRBD1
j_call: TRBJ1-1
cdr3_aa: ASSRTGGWDEAF

v_call: TRBV7-9
d_call: -
j_call: TRBJ1-4
cdr3_aa: ASSPAQQGTWREKLF

v_call: TRBV5-1
d_call: -
j_call: TRBJ1-5
cdr3_aa: ASSPEVDQPQH

v_call: TRBV18
d_call: -
j_call: TRBJ1-2
cdr3_aa: ASSPPGEGGGGYT

v_call: TRBV6-5
d_call: -
j_call: TRBJ1-2
cdr3_aa: ASSPSRAGYGYT

v_call: TRBV20-1
d_call: -
j_call: TRBJ2-2
cdr3_aa: SARRSSWNTGELF

v_call: TRBV2
d_call: TRBD1
j_call: TRBJ1-5
cdr3_aa: ASRADRANSNQPQH

v_call: TRBV5-6
d_call: TRBD1
j_call: TRBJ2-2
cdr3_aa: ASSDTGGAGTGELF

v_call: TRBV18
d_call: -
j_call: TRBJ2-3
cdr3_aa: ASSPPVQGFGVTQY

v_call: TRBV20-1
d_call: TRBD2
j_call: TRBJ2-3
cdr3_aa: SVEPGLAGGVVDTQY

v_call: TRBV11-2
d_call: -
j_call: TRBJ1-3
cdr3_aa: ASSSRNSGNTIY

v_call: TRBV29-1
d_call: TRBD1
j_call: TRBJ2-1
cdr3_aa: SVVQRTGGNEQF

v_call: TRBV10-3
d_call: -
j_call: TRBJ2-1
cdr3_aa: AINGQYNEQF